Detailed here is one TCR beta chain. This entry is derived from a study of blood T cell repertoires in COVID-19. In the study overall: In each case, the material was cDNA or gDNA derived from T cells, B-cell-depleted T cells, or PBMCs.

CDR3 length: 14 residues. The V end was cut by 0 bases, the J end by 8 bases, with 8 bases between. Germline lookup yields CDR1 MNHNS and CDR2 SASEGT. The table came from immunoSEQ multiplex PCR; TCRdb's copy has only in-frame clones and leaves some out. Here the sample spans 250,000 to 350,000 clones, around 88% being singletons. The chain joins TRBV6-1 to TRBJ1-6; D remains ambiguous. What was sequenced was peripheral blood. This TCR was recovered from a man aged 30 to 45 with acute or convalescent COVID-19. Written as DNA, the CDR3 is TGTGCCAGCAGTGAAGCGCCAGTCGATTCACCCCTCCACTTT. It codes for CASSEAPVDSPLHF.